This TCR beta chain was captured in a study of regulatory T cells in long-lasting Graves disease. Looked up from germline, CDR1 is SNHLY and CDR2 is FYNNEI. CDR3 length: 13 residues. Trimming left V 4 bases short and J 6 bases short, with 10 bases between. This clonotype was counted ten times or more. Described time point: newly diagnosed GD, antithyroid drugs for less than 3 months. Extracted RNA from PBMCs served as the source of the TCR library. The authors built TCR beta libraries using iRepertoire HTBI primers and Arm-PCR of CDR3 regions. From the multiplex PCR reads, TCRdb called clonotypes with MiXCR, one entry per CDR3 protein. The data show roughly 440,000 distinct CDR3 sequences, about a sixth seen once. In addition, the sample was reused for a study of T cells in Graves' hyperthyroidism and ophthalmopathy. That work contributes: Exclusion of patients followed from uncontrolled infection, other autoimmune disease, pregnancy or lactation.

This specimen was peripheral blood mononuclear cells (PBMCs), taken at new diagnosis, from a patient treated with antithyroid drugs. This clonotype was sampled from a woman aged 18-29 years with Graves disease. J is TRBJ2-1 and V is TRBV2, with D perhaps TRBD2 (5 bases). Here the CDR3 DNA reads TGTGCCAGCAGTGGGCTAGCTTTCAATGAGCAGTTCTTC. Amino acids: CASSGLAFNEQFF.